This T cell receptor (beta chain) was retrieved from a study of blood T cell repertoires in COVID-19. Germline values: CDR1 LNHDA, CDR2 SQIVND (reference sequence). The ends lost 1 base at V and 2 bases at J; junction bases unmatched: 0. The CDR3 length is 15 residues. As handled by the study authors: Cell counts per sample came from amplifying reference gene primers. Some clones are missing from TCRdb's copy, which holds only in-frame ones; the method was immunoSEQ multiplex PCR. D and trimming come from the DNA, and the V and J calls and clone size come from that table. The table shows around 89,000 clones, with more than 70% occurring only once.

This chain joins TRBV19 and TRBJ1-5, with TRBD1 identical over 9 bases. Sequences were obtained from peripheral blood. The origin of this receptor is a man aged 60-69 years with acute or convalescent COVID-19. In nucleotides, the CDR3 is TGTGCCAGTAGTATAGGGACAGGGGGCAATCAGCCCCAGCATTTT. This codes for CASSIGTGGNQPQHF.